This TCR beta chain was observed in a study of blood T cell repertoires in COVID-19. The wider study: Sample material is recorded as cDNA or gDNA derived from T cells, B-cell-depleted T cells, or PBMCs.

Membership in each cohort depended on participant-reported clinical history. Each recovered donor of Cohort 3 presented with two negative PCRs, clearance, or symptom resolution. Sequenced by immunoSEQ multiplex PCR; TCRdb stores in-frame clones only, minus some. Of 280,000 or so clones in the sample, roughly 87% are singletons; the top ten hold approximately 6%. The sequence derives from a woman aged 40 to 50 who had recovered from COVID-19. Sequenced material: PBMCs or T cells enriched from blood (not recorded which).

The chain's CDR3 is CASSTPRGEQFF. The CDR3 DNA sequence: TGTGCCAGCAGCACTCCTAGAGGTGAGCAGTTCTTC. This chain connects TRBV7-3 to TRBJ2-1; no clear D gene. Trimming pared 5 bases from V and 9 bases from J, leaving 11 bases between. The CDR3 consists of 12 residues. In germline, CDR1 is SGHTA, CDR2 FQGTGA.